The clone carrying this TCR beta chain was observed at least ten times. The data were taken from a study of T cell repertoires in cytomegalovirus infection. Study overall: The public TCR beta signatures pointed to both CMV infection and matching HLA type.

CDR1 is LNHDA, CDR2 SQIVND, per germline (reference sequence). This CDR3 has 12 amino acids. Trimming removed 4 bases at V and 7 bases at J, with 10 bases between. TCRdb used MiXCR to reprocess the reads, holding one entry per CDR3 protein. The table shows some 250,000 distinct CDR3 sequences, with approximately 8.3% occurring only once. The V gene is TRBV19, the J gene TRBJ1-1; D unresolved. Specimen: PBMCs. The TCR comes from a human donor in good health (CMV status not recorded). Some clones in this sample may be carry-over from other donors' samples. The CDR3 nucleotides are TGTGCCAGTAGTACAGGACGGGGTGAAGCTTTCTTT. It encodes CASSTGRGEAFF.